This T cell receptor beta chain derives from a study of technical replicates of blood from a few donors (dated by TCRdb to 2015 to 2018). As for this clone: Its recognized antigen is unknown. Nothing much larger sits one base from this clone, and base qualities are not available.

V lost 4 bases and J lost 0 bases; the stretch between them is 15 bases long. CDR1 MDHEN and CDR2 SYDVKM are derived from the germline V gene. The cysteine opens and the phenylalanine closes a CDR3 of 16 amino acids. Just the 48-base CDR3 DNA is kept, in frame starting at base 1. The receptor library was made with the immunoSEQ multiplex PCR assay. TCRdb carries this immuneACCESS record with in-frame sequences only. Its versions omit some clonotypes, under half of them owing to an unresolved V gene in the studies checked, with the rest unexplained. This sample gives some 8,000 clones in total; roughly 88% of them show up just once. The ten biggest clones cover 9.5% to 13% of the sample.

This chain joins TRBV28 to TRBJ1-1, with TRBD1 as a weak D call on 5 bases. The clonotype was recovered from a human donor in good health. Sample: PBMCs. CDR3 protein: CASSSLGRGMNTEAFF. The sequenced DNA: TGTGCCAGCAGTTCTCTCGGACGGGGGATGAACACTGAAGCTTTCTTT.